The next 11 T cell receptor beta chains were all read from a single sample in a study of metastatic and nonmetastatic thyroid tumors (dated by TCRdb to 2020 to 2021). Libraries were made using PCR. For sequencing, an Illumina HiSeq 4000 was employed. The raw public data were reprocessed by TCRdb itself: fastp quality trimming at Q25, MiXCR clonotype calling, in-frame beta chains only. Recorded for this sample are about 85,000 clones; approximately 9% of them occurred a single time. The ten largest clones take up 8.8% of the sample. No treatment had been received by any patient before thyroid surgery. The sample taken for sequencing was blood. Source of these receptors: a female donor with papillary thyroid cancer or a benign thyroid nodule (not recorded which). Some clones in this sample may be carry-over from other donors' samples.

Notes on this clone: This may be a read error, as it is one base from a much larger clone. The rearrangement uses TRBV11-1 and TRBJ2-3, with D unresolved. Trimming cost V 5 bases and J 2 bases, with 20 bases left between them. CDR3 length equals 17 residues. In germline, CDR1 is SGHAT, CDR2 FQDESV (reference sequence). CDR3 protein: CASSRRSRVAYTDTQYF. CDR3 nucleotides: TGTGCCAGCAGCCGAAGGAGCCGGGTGGCCTACACAGATACGCAGTATTTT.

This clone was counted ten times or more. The V gene is TRBV20-1, the J gene TRBJ2-5; 8 bases match TRBD1. CDR1 and CDR2 (germline): DFQATT, SNEGSKA (reference sequence). The V and J ends lost 3 bases and 4 bases, in that order; junction bases with no gene match: 1. The CDR3 consists of 12 residues. CDR3 nucleotide sequence: TGCAGTGCTAGCGGACAGGGAGAGACCCAGTACTTC. It is translated as CSASGQGETQYF.

CDR3 sequence (DNA): TGCAGTGCTAGAGACCCCCGGGCACCGAATAATTCACCCCTCCACTTT. Translating gives CSARDPRAPNNSPLHF. J is TRBJ1-6 and V is TRBV20-1; D unclear. Germline CDR1 reads DFQATT; CDR2 reads SNEGSKA (reference sequence). V lost 0 bases, J lost 5 bases, and 14 bases lay in between. This CDR3 is 16 amino acids long.

The CDR3 DNA reads TGTGCCAGCAGCCCTCATGCTGGGGGAGGCCGGGAAGAGCAGTACTTC. Its translation: CASSPHAGGGREEQYF. The rearrangement joins TRBV9 to TRBJ2-7, with D maybe TRBD2 (6 bases). Trimming removed 4 bases at V and 7 bases at J, with 24 bases between. The germline V gene has CDR1 SGDLS and CDR2 YYNGEE. This CDR3 has 16 residues.

This clone has more than one count but fewer than ten. The CDR3 loop reads CASQQPGVADTQYF. CDR3 nucleotides: TGTGCCAGCCAACAGCCAGGGGTCGCAGATACGCAGTATTTT. This chain connects TRBV6-1 to TRBJ2-3; tentative D call: TRBD1 (6 bases). The V gene's germline CDR1 is MNHNS and CDR2 SASEGT. The CDR3 consists of 14 residues. V lost 8 bases to trimming and J lost 4 bases, with 16 bases between them.

This clone was seen more than once but under ten times. The chain links TRBV24-1 to TRBJ2-5, with TRBD1 identical over 8 bases. Germline CDR1 and CDR2: KGHDR and SFDVKD. This CDR3 has 13 amino acids. V lost 5 bases and J lost 5; bases outside the gene matches: 3. CDR3 coding DNA: TGTGCCACCAGTGCAGACAGGGGTGAGACCCAGTACTTC. It is translated as CATSADRGETQYF.

This clone showed up just a few times. The rearrangement links TRBV20-1 to TRBJ1-5; D call uncertain. Trimming removed 3 bases from V and 0 bases from J, with 9 bases in between. Germline V gene data show CDR1 as DFQATT and CDR2 as SNEGSKA (reference sequence). The CDR3 contains 14 residues. The DNA of the CDR3 is TGCAGTGCTAGTTTCGGAAATAGCAATCAGCCCCAGCATTTT. Protein sequence: CSASFGNSNQPQHF.

This clone occurred many times. This rearrangement joins TRBV20-1 to TRBJ2-5, with no clear D. CDR3 size: 11 residues. Germline V gene sequence: CDR1 DFQATT, CDR2 SNEGSKA (reference sequence). V lost 0 bases to trimming and J lost 5 bases, with 4 bases between them. CDR3 sequence: CSARELETQYF. In DNA, the CDR3 is TGCAGTGCTAGAGAATTGGAGACCCAGTACTTC.

This clone has a handful of counts. The chain recombines TRBV7-6 with TRBJ1-6; D perhaps matches TRBD1 (5 bases). Trimming left V 5 bases short and J 5 bases short, with 10 bases between. Germline CDR1 is SGHVS and CDR2 is FNYEAQ. The length of the CDR3 is 14 residues. The CDR3 loop reads CASSMGLNNSPLHF. In DNA form, the CDR3 reads TGTGCCAGCAGCATGGGACTGAATAATTCACCCCTCCACTTT.

This clone was counted at least ten times. Here the CDR3 reads CASGEGRGTDTQYF. CDR3 bases: TGTGCCAGTGGGGAGGGACGGGGCACAGATACGCAGTATTTT. This chain links TRBV2 with TRBJ2-3, with 7 positions matching TRBD2. Germline assignment: CDR1 SNHLY and CDR2 FYNNEI. Germline trimming cut 9 bases from V and 1 base from J; bases unmatched to any gene: 7. The CDR3 runs 14 residues. Supplemented by reference TRBV2 and TRBJ2-3, the full variable domain reads EPEVTQTPSHQVTQMGQEVILRCVPISNHLYFYWYRQILGQKVEFLVSFYNNEISEKSEIFDDQFSVERPDGSNFTLKIRSTKLEDSAMYFCASGEGRGTDTQYFGPGTRLTVL.

There are a few counts of this clone. A much larger clone is a single base away; this may be a read error. V gene TRBV14 combines with J gene TRBJ2-7; maybe TRBD2 (7 bases). The CDR3 spans 14 residues. Germline V gives CDR1 SGHDN, CDR2 FVKESK. V lost 4 bases and J 4 bases, leaving 14 bases between the germline ends. The CDR3 DNA reads TGTGCCAGCAGCCCGGCGGGGGCGCTGTACGAGCAGTACTTC. This codes for CASSPAGALYEQYF.